Below, one T cell receptor beta chain is given with its context. Its target is unknown. CDR1 and CDR2 (germline): MNHEY, SVGAGI. The CDR3 has 11 amino acids. The V end lost 8 bases, the J end lost 5 bases, and 6 bases lay between the germline ends. These data come from a study of T cell responses to AZD1222 COVID-19 vaccine. Across the study: Both about-4-week and about-12-week second-dose recipients were combined. Whole-study findings and limits: An increase in Spike-specific TCR breadth and depth was observed after two AZD1222 doses. Females outnumbered males among donors, who were mostly white British; clonal diversity was possibly underestimated. Only five to seven AZD1222 recipients were seropositive at baseline.

The repertoire was sequenced with immunoSEQ multiplex PCR; TCRdb's copy has only in-frame clones and lacks some. The sample holds about 100,000 clones, about 88% seen once. The sequence was collected from an adult in good health. The rearrangement joins TRBV6-5 to TRBJ2-2; D ambiguous. The sample here was peripheral blood, taken on day 0 of AZD1222 vaccination. As DNA, the CDR3 is TGTGCCAGCGGACGAACCGGGGAGCTGTTTTTT. Its protein product is CASGRTGELFF.